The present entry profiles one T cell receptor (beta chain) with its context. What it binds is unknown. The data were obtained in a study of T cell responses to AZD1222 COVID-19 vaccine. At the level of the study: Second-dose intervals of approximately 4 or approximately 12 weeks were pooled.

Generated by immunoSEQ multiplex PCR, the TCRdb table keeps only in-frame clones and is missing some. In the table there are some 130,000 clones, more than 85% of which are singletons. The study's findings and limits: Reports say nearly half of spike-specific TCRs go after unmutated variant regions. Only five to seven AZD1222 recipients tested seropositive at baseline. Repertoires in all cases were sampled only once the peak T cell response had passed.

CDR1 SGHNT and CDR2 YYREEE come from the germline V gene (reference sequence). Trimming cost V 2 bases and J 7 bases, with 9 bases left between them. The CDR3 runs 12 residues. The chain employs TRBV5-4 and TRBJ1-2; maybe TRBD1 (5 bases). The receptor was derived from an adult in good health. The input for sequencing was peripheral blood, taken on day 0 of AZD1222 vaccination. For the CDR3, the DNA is TGTGCCAGCAGCTTCAGGGATGCTGGCTACACCTTC. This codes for CASSFRDAGYTF.